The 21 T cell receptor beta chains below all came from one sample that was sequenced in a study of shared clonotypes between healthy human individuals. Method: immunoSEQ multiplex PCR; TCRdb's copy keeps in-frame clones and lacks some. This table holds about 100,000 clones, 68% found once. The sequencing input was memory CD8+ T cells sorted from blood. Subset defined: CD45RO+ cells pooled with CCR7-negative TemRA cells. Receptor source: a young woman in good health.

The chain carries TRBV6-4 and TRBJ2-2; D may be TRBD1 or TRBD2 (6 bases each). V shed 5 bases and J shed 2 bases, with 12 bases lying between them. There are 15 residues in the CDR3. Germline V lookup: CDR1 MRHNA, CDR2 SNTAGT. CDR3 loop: CASSPAGHNTGELFF. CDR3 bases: TGTGCCAGCAGTCCCGCGGGACATAACACCGGGGAGCTGTTTTTT.

As DNA, the CDR3 is TGTGCCAGCAGTCGGACACAAGAGACCCAGTACTTC. This translates into CASSRTQETQYF. V is TRBV6-6 and J is TRBJ2-5; D perhaps matches TRBD1 (5 bases). There are 12 residues in the CDR3. With 5 bases removed from V and 2 bases from J, the gap between germline ends came to 6 bases. Looked up from germline, CDR1 is MNHNY and CDR2 is SVGAGI (reference sequence).

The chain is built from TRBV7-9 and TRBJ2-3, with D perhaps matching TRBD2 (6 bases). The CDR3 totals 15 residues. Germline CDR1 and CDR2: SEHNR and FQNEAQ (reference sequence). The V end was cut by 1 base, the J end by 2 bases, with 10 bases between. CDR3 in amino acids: CASSLGTTNTDTQYF. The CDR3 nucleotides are TGTGCCAGCAGCTTAGGGACTACAAACACAGATACGCAGTATTTT.

CDR3 sequence reads: CASTADTQYF. The CDR3 region has the DNA TGTGCCAGCACCGCAGATACGCAGTATTTT. V usage is TRBV2 and J usage is TRBJ2-3; the D is unclear. The CDR3 has 10 amino acids. V was clipped by 7 bases and J by 4 bases, with 3 bases between them. CDR1 is SNHLY, CDR2 FYNNEI, per germline.

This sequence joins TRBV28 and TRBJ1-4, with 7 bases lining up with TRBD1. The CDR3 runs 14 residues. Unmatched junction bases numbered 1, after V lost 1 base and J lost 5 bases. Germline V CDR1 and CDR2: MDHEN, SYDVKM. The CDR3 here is CASSLSGQNEKLFF. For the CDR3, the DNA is TGTGCCAGCAGTTTATCGGGACAGAATGAAAAACTGTTTTTT. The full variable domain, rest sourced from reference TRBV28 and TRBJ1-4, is DVKVTQSSRYLVKRTGEKVFLECVQDMDHENMFWYRQDPGLGLRLIYFSYDVKMKEKGDIPEGYSVSREKKERFSLILESASTNQTSMYLCASSLSGQNEKLFFGSGTQLSVL.

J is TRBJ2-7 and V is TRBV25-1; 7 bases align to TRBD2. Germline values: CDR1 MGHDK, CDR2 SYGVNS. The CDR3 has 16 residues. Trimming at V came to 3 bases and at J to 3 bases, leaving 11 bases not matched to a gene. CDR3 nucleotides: TGTGCCAGCAGTGATTCAGCAAGCGGGAAGAGCTACGAGCAGTACTTC. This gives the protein CASSDSASGKSYEQYF.

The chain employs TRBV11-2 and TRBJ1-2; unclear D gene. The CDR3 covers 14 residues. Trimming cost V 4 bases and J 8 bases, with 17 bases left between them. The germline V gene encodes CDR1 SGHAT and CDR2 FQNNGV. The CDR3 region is CASSYYLRWRGYTF. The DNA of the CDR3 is TGTGCCAGCAGCTATTACCTCCGGTGGAGGGGCTACACCTTC.

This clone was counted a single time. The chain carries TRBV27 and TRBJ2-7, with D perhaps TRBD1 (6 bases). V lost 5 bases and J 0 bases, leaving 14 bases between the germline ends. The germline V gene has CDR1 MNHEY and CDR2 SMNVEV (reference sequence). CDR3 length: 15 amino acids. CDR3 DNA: TGTGCCAGCAGTACCCTGGACAGTTTCTCCTACGAGCAGTACTTC. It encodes CASSTLDSFSYEQYF.

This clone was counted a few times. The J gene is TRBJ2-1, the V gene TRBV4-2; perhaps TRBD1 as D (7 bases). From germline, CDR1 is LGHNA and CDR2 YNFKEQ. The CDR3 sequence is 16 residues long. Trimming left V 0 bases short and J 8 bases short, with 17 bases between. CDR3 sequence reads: CASSQDSNRGGDEQFF. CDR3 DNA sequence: TGTGCCAGCAGCCAAGATTCGAACAGGGGAGGCGATGAGCAGTTCTTC.

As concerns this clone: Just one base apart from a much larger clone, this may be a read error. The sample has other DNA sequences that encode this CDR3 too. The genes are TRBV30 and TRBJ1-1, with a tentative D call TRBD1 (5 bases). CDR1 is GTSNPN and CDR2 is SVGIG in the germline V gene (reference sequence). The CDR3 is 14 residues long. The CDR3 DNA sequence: TGTGCCTGGAGAGAACGGACACTGAACACTGAAGCCTTCTTT. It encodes CAWRERTLNTEAFF.

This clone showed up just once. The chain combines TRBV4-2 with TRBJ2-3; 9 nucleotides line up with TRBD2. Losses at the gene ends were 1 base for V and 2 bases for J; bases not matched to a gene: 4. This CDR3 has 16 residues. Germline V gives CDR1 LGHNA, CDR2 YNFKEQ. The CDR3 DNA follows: TGTGCCAGCAGCCAAGGCCTAGCGGGAACCACAGATACGCAGTATTTT. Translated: CASSQGLAGTTDTQYF.

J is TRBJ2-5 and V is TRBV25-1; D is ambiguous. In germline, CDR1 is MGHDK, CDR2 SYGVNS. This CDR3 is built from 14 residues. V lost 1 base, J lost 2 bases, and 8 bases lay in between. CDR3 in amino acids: CASSELWQQETQYF. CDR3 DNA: TGTGCCAGCAGTGAATTGTGGCAGCAAGAGACCCAGTACTTC.

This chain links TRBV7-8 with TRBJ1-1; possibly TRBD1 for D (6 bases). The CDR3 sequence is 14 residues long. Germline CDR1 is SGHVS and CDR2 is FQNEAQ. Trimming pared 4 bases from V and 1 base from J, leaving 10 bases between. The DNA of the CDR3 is TGTGCCAGCAGCTCTGCGACAGGGAACACTGAAGCTTTCTTT. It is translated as CASSSATGNTEAFF.

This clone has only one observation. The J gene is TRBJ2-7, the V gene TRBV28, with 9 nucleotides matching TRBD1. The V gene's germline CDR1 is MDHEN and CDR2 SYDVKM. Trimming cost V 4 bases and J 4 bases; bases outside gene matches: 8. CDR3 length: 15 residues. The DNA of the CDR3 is TGTGCCAGCAGTTCCTCTACAGGGGGCCTTTACGAGCAGTACTTC. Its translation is CASSSSTGGLYEQYF.

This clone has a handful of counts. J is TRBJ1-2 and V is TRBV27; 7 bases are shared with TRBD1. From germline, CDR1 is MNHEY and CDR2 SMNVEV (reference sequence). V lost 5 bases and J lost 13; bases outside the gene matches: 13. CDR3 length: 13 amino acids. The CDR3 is CASSTIGTVPSTF. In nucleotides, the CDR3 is TGTGCCAGCAGTACTATCGGGACAGTCCCCTCCACCTTC.

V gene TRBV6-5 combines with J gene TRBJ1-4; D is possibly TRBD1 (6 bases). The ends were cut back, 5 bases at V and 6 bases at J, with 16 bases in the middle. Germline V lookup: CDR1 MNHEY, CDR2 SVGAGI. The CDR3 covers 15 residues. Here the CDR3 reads CASSVSGAEDEKLFF. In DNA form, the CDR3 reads TGTGCCAGCAGTGTGTCGGGGGCGGAGGATGAAAAACTGTTTTTT.

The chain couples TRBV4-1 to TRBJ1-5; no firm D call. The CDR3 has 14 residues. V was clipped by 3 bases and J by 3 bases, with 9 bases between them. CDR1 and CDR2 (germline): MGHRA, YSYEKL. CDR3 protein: CASSQDRNNQPQHF. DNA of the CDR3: TGCGCCAGCAGCCAGGACCGTAACAATCAGCCCCAGCATTTT.

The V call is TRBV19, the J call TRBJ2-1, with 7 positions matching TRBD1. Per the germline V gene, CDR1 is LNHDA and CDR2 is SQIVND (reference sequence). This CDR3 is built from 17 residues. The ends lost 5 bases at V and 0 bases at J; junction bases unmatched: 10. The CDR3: CASSSKTGPYSYNEQFF. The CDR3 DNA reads TGTGCCAGTAGTTCAAAGACAGGGCCGTACTCCTACAATGAGCAGTTCTTC.

CDR3: CSVAEGSTYEQYF. CDR3 DNA sequence: TGCAGCGTTGCGGAGGGGTCAACCTACGAGCAGTACTTC. The V call is TRBV29-1, the J call TRBJ2-5, with D possibly matching TRBD2 (6 bases). TRBJ2-7 matches the DNA end more closely, so the J call is doubtful. This CDR3 is 13 amino acids long. Germline V gene data show CDR1 as SQVTM and CDR2 as ANQGSEA.

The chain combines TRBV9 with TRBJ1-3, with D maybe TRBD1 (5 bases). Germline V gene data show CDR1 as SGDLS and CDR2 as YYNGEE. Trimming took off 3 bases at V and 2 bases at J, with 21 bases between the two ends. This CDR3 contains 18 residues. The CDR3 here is CASSGPRDVLITGNTIYF. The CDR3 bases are TGTGCCAGCAGCGGTCCCCGGGACGTATTGATCACTGGAAACACCATATATTTT.

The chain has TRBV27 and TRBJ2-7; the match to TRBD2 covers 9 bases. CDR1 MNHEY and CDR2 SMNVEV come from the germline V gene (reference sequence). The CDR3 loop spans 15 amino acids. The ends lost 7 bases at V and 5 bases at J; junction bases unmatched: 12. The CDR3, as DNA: TGTGCCAGCACCTCCCCCGCGGGAGGGCCGCACGAGCAGTACTTC. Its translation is CASTSPAGGPHEQYF.